This passage covers 25 T cell receptor beta chains from one sample sequenced in a study of blood T cells in healthy people across ages. A sample-barcoded 5' primer and a J-beta primer mix were used in a second PCR of about 7 to 12 cycles. TCRdb called the 5' RACE reads again in MiXCR, with one record for every CDR3 protein. The sample lists 1,100,000 or so distinct CDR3 sequences, more than 40% occurring once. The sequencing sample was made of blood. The receptor source for this set is a woman aged 60-70 years in good health.

This chain links TRBV30 with TRBJ2-3, with TRBD2 matching 7 bases. With 2 bases clipped from V and 2 bases from J, the junction kept 4 bases outside the gene matches. The CDR3 has 14 amino acids. Germline assignment: CDR1 GTSNPN and CDR2 SVGIG (reference sequence). CDR3 nucleotides: TGTGCCTGGAGTACCGGGGGGTTCACAGATACGCAGTATTTT. Translating gives CAWSTGGFTDTQYF.

This clonotype has more than one count but fewer than ten. The V gene is TRBV9, the J gene TRBJ2-1; perhaps D is TRBD1 or TRBD2 (5 bases each). CDR3 length equals 14 residues. Germline CDR1 and CDR2: SGDLS and YYNGEE. V lost 2 bases, J lost 10 bases, and 16 bases lay in between. The CDR3: CASSVGTQPLEQFF. The CDR3, as DNA: TGTGCCAGCAGCGTCGGGACGCAACCTCTAGAGCAGTTCTTC. The full variable domain, its missing parts supplied by reference TRBV9 and TRBJ2-1, is DSGVTQTPKHLITATGQRVTLRCSPRSGDLSVYWYQQSLDQGLQFLIQYYNGEERAKGNILERFSAQQFPDLHSELNLSSLELGDSALYFCASSVGTQPLEQFFGPGTRLTVL.

The rearrangement links TRBV29-1 to TRBJ1-2; D might be TRBD1 (6 bases). The CDR3 has 14 residues. Looked up from germline, CDR1 is SQVTM and CDR2 is ANQGSEA. The V end was cut by 1 base, the J end by 9 bases, with 18 bases between. CDR3 in amino acids: CSVEAGGGSSRYTF. Here the CDR3 DNA reads TGCAGCGTTGAAGCCGGAGGGGGGAGTTCCCGCTACACCTTC.

This clonotype was found once. V is TRBV3-1 and J is TRBJ2-7; 9 bases line up with TRBD2. Germline CDR1 is LGHDT and CDR2 is YNNKEL (reference sequence). This CDR3 region has 15 residues. V dropped 4 bases and J dropped 3; count of bases not matched to a gene: 7. CDR3 in amino acids: CASSLLASGNYEQYF. The CDR3 nucleotides are TGTGCCAGCAGCCTGTTAGCTAGCGGGAACTACGAGCAGTACTTC.

The V and J genes are TRBV6-5 and TRBJ2-4, with unresolved D. CDR1 is MNHEY, CDR2 SVGAGI, per germline. This CDR3 has 15 amino acids. Trimming stripped 0 bases from V and 0 bases from J, with 6 bases between. CDR3 sequence reads: CASSYSWGAKNIQYF. CDR3 sequence (DNA): TGTGCCAGCAGTTACTCCTGGGGAGCCAAAAACATTCAGTACTTC.

This sequence joins TRBV6-2 or TRBV6-3 and TRBJ2-1, with D possibly TRBD1 on 5 matching bases. The CDR3 runs to 14 residues. Germline V CDR1 and CDR2: MNHEY, SVGEGT. Trimming removed 5 bases at V and 6 bases at J, with 14 bases between. CDR3 in amino acids: CASSGQGLFNEQFF. The DNA for the CDR3 is TGTGCCAGCAGTGGGCAGGGTCTTTTCAATGAGCAGTTCTTC.

The chain has TRBV12-3 or TRBV12-4 and TRBJ1-2; D is unresolved. The CDR3 consists of 15 residues. V was clipped by 5 bases and J by 5 bases, with 18 bases between them. The CDR3 region has the DNA TGTGCCAGCAGTGGGCGGAGAACCCCTAGTTATGGCTACACCTTC. Protein sequence: CASSGRRTPSYGYTF.

This clonotype turned up a few times. The chain joins TRBV15 to TRBJ2-5; maybe TRBD2 (6 bases). CDR3 length: 14 residues. V lost 1 base and J lost 11, with 17 bases in between. Germline V lookup: CDR1 LNHNV, CDR2 YYDKDF (reference sequence). CDR3 nucleotide sequence: TGTGCCACCAGCAGAGTGGGGACTCGAAATGAGCAGTACTTC. It specifies CATSRVGTRNEQYF. Full variable domain (missing parts from reference TRBV15 and TRBJ2-5): DAMVIQNPRYQVTQFGKPVTLSCSQTLNHNVMYWYQQKSSQAPKLLFHYYDKDFNNEADTPDNFQSRRPNTSFCFLDIRSPGLGDTAMYLCATSRVGTRNEQYFGPGTRLLVL.

V is TRBV29-1 and J is TRBJ2-5; either TRBD1 or TRBD2 may fit D (6 bases each). Trimming shortened V by 8 bases and J by 4 bases, and 20 bases separated the two germline ends. The CDR3 sequence is 14 residues long. CDR1 and CDR2 (germline): SQVTM, ANQGSEA. Here the CDR3 DNA reads TGCAGCTCGACAGGATCCGGAGGGGGAGAGACCCAGTACTTC. This codes for CSSTGSGGGETQYF.

The V gene is TRBV27, the J gene TRBJ2-1; 7 bases line up with TRBD2. TRBJ2-7 explains the end of the DNA better; the J call may be wrong. CDR1 and CDR2 (germline): MNHEY, SMNVEV (reference sequence). This CDR3 is built from 15 residues. The CDR3 region is CAVRAGVSSYNEQYF. The CDR3 DNA reads TGTGCCGTCAGGGCGGGGGTTAGCTCCTACAATGAGCAGTACTTC.

In its sample, this clonotype was seen a few times. J is TRBJ2-7 and V is TRBV5-1, with D possibly matching TRBD2 (6 bases). The CDR3 loop spans 15 amino acids. In germline, CDR1 is SGHRS, CDR2 YFSETQ. V shed 7 bases and J shed 6 bases, with 23 bases lying between them. The CDR3 DNA reads TGCGCCAGCTCAAATAGTGGAGGGCTCCCTTCCGAGCAGTACTTC. It yields the protein CASSNSGGLPSEQYF.

The V call is TRBV21-1, the J call TRBJ2-5; no check of the table's D call, TRBD2, against the DNA was made. TRBV21-1 has pseudogene status. The CDR3 covers 22 residues. The CDR3 reads CASSKGGSGRALRPKGQETQYF. In DNA form, the CDR3 reads TGTGCCAGCAGCAAAGGGGGTAGCGGGAGGGCATTAAGACCCAAGGGGCAAGAGACCCAGTACTTC.

V and J are TRBV11-2 and TRBJ2-5, with 8 bases lining up with TRBD2. This CDR3 region has 19 residues. In germline, CDR1 is SGHAT, CDR2 FQNNGV. V lost 1 base and J lost 3; bases outside the gene matches: 16. CDR3 loop: CASSLVGGAGGRIKETQYF. The CDR3 DNA is TGTGCCAGCAGCTTAGTGGGGGGGGCTGGCGGGAGGATTAAAGAGACCCAGTACTTC.

This clonotype has just a few counts. The rearrangement links TRBV12-3 or TRBV12-4 to TRBJ2-5; 9 bases are shared with TRBD1. With V trimmed by 2 bases and J by 5 bases, 6 bases remained unmatched. The CDR3 runs 15 residues. CDR3 in DNA: TGTGCCAGCAGTTTAACCGGGACAGGGACGGAGACCCAGTACTTC. Amino acid sequence: CASSLTGTGTETQYF.

V usage is TRBV29-1 and J usage is TRBJ1-2; TRBD1 matches 7 bases. The CDR3 has 12 amino acids. Germline CDR1 and CDR2: SQVTM and ANQGSEA. V shed 6 bases and J 5 bases; nucleotides not matched to a gene: 6. The CDR3 here is CSVRDREYGYTF. CDR3 in DNA: TGCAGCGTCCGAGACAGGGAATATGGCTACACCTTC.

The chain uses TRBV9 and TRBJ2-3, with 7 bases identical to TRBD2. With V trimmed by 0 bases and J by 2 bases, 9 bases remained unmatched. CDR1 and CDR2 (germline): SGDLS, YYNGEE. There are 17 residues in the CDR3. CDR3 DNA sequence: TGTGCCAGCAGCGTAGGAGCGGGGAACACAATCACAGATACGCAGTATTTT. It encodes CASSVGAGNTITDTQYF.

With regard to this clonotype: Mismatch with germline at one junction end may stem from a read error. V and J are TRBV9 and TRBJ2-5, with D possibly matching TRBD2 (5 bases). This CDR3 contains 16 residues. The germline CDR1 and CDR2 sequences are SGDLS and YYNGEE. The CDR3 loop reads CTSSVALGGRQETQYF. The CDR3 DNA follows: TGTACCAGCAGCGTAGCTTTAGGCGGGCGCCAAGAGACCCAGTACTTC. Full variable domain (remainder filled in from reference TRBV9 and TRBJ2-5): DSGVTQTPKHLITATGQRVTLRCSPRSGDLSVYWYQQSLDQGLQFLIQYYNGEERAKGNILERFSAQQFPDLHSELNLSSLELGDSALYFCTSSVALGGRQETQYFGPGTRLLVL.

The V gene is TRBV7-2, the J gene TRBJ2-5; D is unresolved. The assigned J gene may be wrong: the sequence end matches TRBJ2-7 better. From germline, CDR1 is SGHTA and CDR2 FQGNSA. This CDR3 comprises 12 residues. CDR3 in DNA: TGTGCCAGCAGTAAGGGTAACTACGAGCAGTACTTC. As protein: CASSKGNYEQYF.

This clonotype was picked up a small number of times. The J gene is TRBJ2-7, the V gene TRBV11-2; tentatively, D is TRBD1 or TRBD2 (5 bases each). V lost 4 bases and J lost 6, with 19 bases in between. This CDR3 spans 15 amino acids. Germline CDR1 and CDR2: SGHAT and FQNNGV. CDR3 sequence reads: CASSSGTPAVTEQYF. CDR3 nucleotides: TGTGCCAGCAGCTCTGGGACGCCGGCGGTGACCGAGCAGTACTTC.

A single count supports this clonotype. The chain links TRBV10-3 to TRBJ2-7; D possibly corresponds to TRBD2 (6 bases). The CDR3 extends over 13 amino acids. Per the germline V gene, CDR1 is ENHRY and CDR2 is SYGVKD. V lost 4 bases and J 2 bases, leaving 9 bases between the germline ends. Here the CDR3 reads CAISVEGPYEQYF. In DNA form, the CDR3 reads TGTGCCATCAGTGTGGAGGGTCCCTACGAGCAGTACTTC.

This clonotype appeared a few times. The CDR3 nucleotides are TGTGCCAGCACCCAGAGGGCAGGGGACAATGAGCAGTTCTTC. Protein sequence: CASTQRAGDNEQFF. The chain carries TRBV6-2 or TRBV6-3 and TRBJ2-1, with a possible D match to TRBD1 (6 bases). The V and J ends lost 7 bases and 5 bases respectively, with 15 bases between them. The CDR3 has 14 amino acids. Germline CDR1 MNHEY, CDR2 SVGEGT.

This clonotype has a handful of counts. V usage is TRBV4-1 and J usage is TRBJ2-5; 7 bases align to TRBD2. The CDR3 is 15 residues long. Germline CDR1 MGHRA, CDR2 YSYEKL. J lost 4 bases, V lost 5 bases, and 10 bases had no gene match. The CDR3 sequence: CASSSRGSGTETQYF. The CDR3 DNA sequence: TGCGCCAGCAGCTCCCGGGGAAGCGGGACAGAGACCCAGTACTTC.

The genes are TRBV6-5 and TRBJ2-5; TRBD2 might be the D (6 bases). The J call may be mistaken, given a closer DNA end match to TRBJ2-7. Germline V gene lookup returns CDR1 MNHEY and CDR2 SVGAGI. The CDR3 totals 15 residues. CDR3 protein: CASSYPRGKAYEQYF. CDR3 bases: TGTGCCAGCAGTTACCCGCGGGGCAAAGCCTACGAGCAGTACTTC.

V usage is TRBV14 and J usage is TRBJ2-7; D is unresolved. The CDR3 covers 17 residues. CDR1 SGHDN and CDR2 FVKESK come from the germline V gene. V was clipped by 4 bases and J by 7 bases, with 26 bases between them. CDR3 region: CASSPQLGVGSYNEQYF. For the CDR3, the DNA is TGTGCCAGCAGCCCACAGCTTGGGGTAGGATCCTACAATGAGCAGTACTTC.

This clonotype has only a few counts. V gene TRBV20-1 combines with J gene TRBJ2-5; 12 bases are shared with TRBD2. CDR1 DFQATT and CDR2 SNEGSKA come from the germline V gene (reference sequence). The CDR3 is made up of 13 amino acids. J gave up 5 bases and V 6 bases, and 4 bases lay outside the gene matches. The CDR3 nucleotides are TGCAGTGCCGCGACTAGCGGGAGTGAGACCCAGTACTTC. Protein: CSAATSGSETQYF.